The next 8 T cell receptor beta chains were all read from a single sample in a study of blood T cell repertoires in COVID-19. Sequencing was performed with immunoSEQ multiplex PCR; in TCRdb, only in-frame clones are kept and a portion is missing. In the table there are hundreds of thousands of clones, about nine tenths of which are singletons. The sample consisted of peripheral blood. These receptors were taken from a man aged 45 to 65 with COVID-19, enrolled during active disease.

This clone was detected many times. This chain connects TRBV10-3 to TRBJ1-2; D not certain. Germline CDR1 reads ENHRY; CDR2 reads SYGVKD. Trimming took 0 bases from V and 4 from J, leaving 9 bases between them. This CDR3 comprises 14 residues. The CDR3 DNA follows: TGTGCCATCAGTGAGTCGGAGGGCATCTATGGCTACACCTTC. The encoded protein is CAISESEGIYGYTF.

This clone was detected once. This chain connects TRBV2 to TRBJ1-2; 7 positions match TRBD1. There are 14 residues in the CDR3. The V gene end was trimmed by 5 bases and the J gene end by 5 bases; junction bases not matched to a gene: 8. Germline CDR1 is SNHLY and CDR2 is FYNNEI. The CDR3 protein is CASSLQGEGYGYTF. CDR3 bases: TGTGCCAGCAGTCTTCAGGGGGAAGGGTATGGCTACACCTTC.

This clone was detected only a few times. J is TRBJ1-5 and V is TRBV19; no definite D call. The CDR3 loop spans 14 amino acids. Germline values: CDR1 LNHDA, CDR2 SQIVND (reference sequence). Between the trimmed V and J ends, which lost 5 bases and 5 bases, there was a span of 13 bases. The CDR3 loop is CASSPEGGYQPQHF. For the CDR3, the DNA is TGTGCCAGTAGTCCAGAAGGCGGATATCAGCCCCAGCATTTT. Using reference TRBV19 and TRBJ1-5 for the parts outside the CDR3, the full variable domain is DGGITQSPKYLFRKEGQNVTLSCEQNLNHDAMYWYRQDPGQGLRLIYYSQIVNDFQKGDIAEGYSVSREKKESFPLTVTSAQKNPTAFYLCASSPEGGYQPQHFGDGTRLSIL.

This chain joins TRBV29-1 and TRBJ2-1; D is possibly TRBD1 (9 bases). Germline values: CDR1 SQVTM, CDR2 ANQGSEA. V was shortened by 7 bases and J by 2 bases, with 18 bases between the two germline ends. This CDR3 is 15 amino acids long. CDR3 residues: CSASGGTGTYNEQFF. The CDR3 coding sequence is TGCAGCGCCTCGGGGGGGACAGGGACCTACAATGAGCAGTTCTTC.

The rearrangement joins TRBV19 to TRBJ1-4; TRBD1 agrees at 8 bases. CDR1 and CDR2 from the germline V gene are LNHDA and SQIVND (reference sequence). The V gene end was trimmed by 6 bases and the J gene end by 7 bases; junction bases not matched to a gene: 10. This CDR3 is 15 amino acids long. As DNA, the CDR3 is TGTGCCAGTAGGGACCCAGGGGGCATTGGTGAAAAACTGTTTTTT. It specifies CASRDPGGIGEKLFF. Full variable domain (outside the CDR3, taken from reference TRBV19 and TRBJ1-4): DGGITQSPKYLFRKEGQNVTLSCEQNLNHDAMYWYRQDPGQGLRLIYYSQIVNDFQKGDIAEGYSVSREKKESFPLTVTSAQKNPTAFYLCASRDPGGIGEKLFFGSGTQLSVL.

The V call is TRBV11-2, the J call TRBJ2-3, with 10 nucleotides matching TRBD2. Germline CDR1 SGHAT, CDR2 FQNNGV. Trimming took 6 bases from V and 4 from J; bases not matched to a gene: 10. The CDR3 is made up of 16 amino acids. CDR3: CASRPRGTSVSDTQYF. For the CDR3, the DNA is TGTGCCAGCAGGCCCCGGGGGACTAGCGTATCAGATACGCAGTATTTT. Looking up the rest from reference TRBV11-2 and TRBJ2-3 gives the full variable domain: EAGVAQSPRYKIIEKRQSVAFWCNPISGHATLYWYQQILGQGPKLLIQFQNNGVVDDSQLPKDRFSAERLKGVDSTLKIQPAKLEDSAVYLCASRPRGTSVSDTQYFGPGTRLTVL.

The chain joins TRBV6-5 to TRBJ1-1, with a tentative D call TRBD1 (6 bases). V lost 6 bases, J lost 4 bases, and 12 bases lay in between. The V gene's germline CDR1 is MNHEY and CDR2 SVGAGI. This CDR3 spans 13 amino acids. The CDR3 is CASSYREGTEAFF. For the CDR3, the DNA is TGTGCCAGCAGCTACAGGGAGGGCACTGAAGCTTTCTTT.

The chain recombines TRBV12-3 or TRBV12-4 with TRBJ1-2; D unclear. The CDR3 covers 13 residues. Trimming pared 2 bases from V and 4 bases from J, leaving 8 bases between. The DNA of the CDR3 is TGTGCCAGCAGTTTAACGCGCCTCTATGGCTACACCTTC. Amino acid sequence: CASSLTRLYGYTF.